This T cell receptor beta chain emerged from a study of blood T cells in healthy people across ages (dated by TCRdb to the mid-2010s). Study-wide context: In model experiments, template switching captured roughly one uniquely barcoded TCR beta cDNA molecule for every two T cells. The study measured age-related changes in TCR beta repertoire diversity using deep sequencing normalized with unique cDNA molecular identifiers. Two additional independent replicas of 1 million unique cDNA reads from the same blood draw were analyzed for two donors (one aged 18 to 30 and one aged 80 or older). To avoid experimental bias, donors of different ages were distributed randomly across sequencing lanes. Donors were grouped into four age groups: young (average approximately 15 years), middle-aged (roughly 38), aged (around 60) and long-lived (around 80).

The library was generated by 5' RACE. The sequencer was an Illumina HiSeq 2500. A second PCR of about 7 to 12 cycles was run with a J-beta primer mix and a sample-barcoded 5' primer. A unique molecular identifier was introduced onto each TCR beta cDNA molecule by a template-switch 5' adaptor carrying 12 random nucleotides. Each sample yielded at least 2.5 million CDR3-containing paired-end reads. All of the RNA was converted into first-strand cDNA using the Mint cDNA synthesis kit, with a TRBC-specific oligonucleotide serving as the primer. Following uracil-DNA glycosylase treatment, all cDNA underwent a first 18-cycle PCR with the universal primers M1SS and BC2_uni_R. Per the original workflow: Each sample was normalized by randomly selecting 1 million high-quality reads, each carrying a distinct molecular identifier. Reads with shared molecular identifiers were discarded instead of being binned into consensus sequences. CDR3 identification, clonotype clustering and error correction used MiTCR with a Q25 quality threshold and the strictest error-elimination algorithm. A nonparametric unseen species model with Euler transformation was used to estimate a lower bound on total TCR beta diversity. TCRdb reanalyzed the raw reads on its own, using fastp at Q25 for trimming and MiXCR for clone calling, and kept in-frame beta chains. Every entry covers one CDR3 protein and lists the most common genes and DNA from its rows. TCRdb's processing, not the study's, gives the V and J calls here. The sample table records roughly 1.7 million distinct CDR3 sequences; approximately 32% of these occur just once. Around 11% of the sample comes from the top ten.

This clonotype was detected only a few times. It lacks a known antigen. No base qualities exist here, and no much larger clone lies one base off it. Systemically healthy Caucasian individuals from Russia, approximately 39 in total and aged about 6 to 95 years, were included as donors. About 10 milliliters of peripheral blood were collected from each donor into EDTA-treated Vacutainer tubes. Ficoll-Paque density-gradient centrifugation was used to isolate PBMCs, with at least 7 million obtained per sample. Trizol reagent was used to extract total RNA from PBMCs, with at least 6 micrograms per sample. The percentages of naive CD45RAhigh/CD27high T cells were determined by flow cytometry on a PBMC aliquot from every donor. V is pared back by 4 bases and J by 5 bases, with 26 bases lying between the germline termini. CDR1 and CDR2 (LGHDT, YNNKEL) derive from the germline V gene (reference sequence). From its cysteine to its phenylalanine, the CDR3 spans 18 amino acids. Solely the CDR3 DNA is kept, with 54 bases framed from the first base.

Findings and caveats that apply to the study as a whole: Total diversity estimates from one million sequenced T cells were considered lower bounds and underestimates. Observed TCR beta diversity correlated strongly with the percentage of naive T cells measured by flow cytometry. The CMV infection status of donors was not known, potentially confounding age-related changes in expanded clonotypes. Compared with the aged group, the long-lived group had more naive CD4+ T cells, fewer expanded clones and increased TCR diversity, a pattern suggesting age selection. Observed TCR beta diversity per million T cells fell roughly linearly with age, and a significant reduction was already apparent by age around 40. Since profiling was done on bulk unsorted PBMCs, naive and antigen-experienced compartments could not be conclusively compared.

The sample comprised blood. This clonotype was obtained from a woman aged 25 to 45 in good health. This chain is built from TRBV3-1 and TRBJ2-5, with TRBD2 as a weak D call on 5 bases. The sequenced DNA: TGTGCCAGCAGCCTAAGGCGTCCCAGAACTAGTTACGGCGAGACCCAGTACTTC. Its protein product is CASSLRRPRTSYGETQYF.